This T cell receptor (beta chain) came from a study of blood T cells in healthy people across ages. A J-beta primer mix and a sample-barcoded 5' primer were used in a second PCR of roughly 7 to 12 cycles. MiXCR, run by TCRdb on the 5' RACE reads, gives a single entry per CDR3 protein. The repertoire holds about 720,000 distinct CDR3 sequences, roughly 20% seen once, with under 25% in the top ten. This clonotype turned up a few times. The ends were cut back, 7 bases at V and 3 bases at J, with 15 bases in the middle. Germline-derived CDR1 and CDR2 are LGHNT and FRNRAP. The CDR3 has 14 residues. The sequence was obtained from a man aged 70-80 years in good health. This rearrangement joins TRBV12-5 to TRBJ1-1, with unresolved D. Sequenced material: blood. As DNA, the CDR3 is TGTGCTAGTGCCCCACAAGGTGCGGACACTGAAGCTTTCTTT. This sequence encodes CASAPQGADTEAFF.